These 2 T cell receptor beta chains were sequenced from one sample in a study of shared T cell receptors in the human thymus. Repertoires were generated with immunoSEQ multiplex PCR, while TCRdb's copy carries only in-frame clones and drops some. The data show about 500,000 clones, 78% seen once. These sequences were also reported in another study, on human thymus T cells.

The sequencing input was thymocytes. The receptor set was obtained from a boy less than two years old with a congenital heart defect.

This clone was detected only once. This chain connects TRBV28 to TRBJ2-3, with 9 positions matching TRBD2. The J segment lost 0 bases and the V segment lost 6 bases, leaving 10 bases of the junction unmatched. This CDR3 spans 17 amino acids. Germline lookup yields CDR1 MDHEN and CDR2 SYDVKM. The chain's CDR3 is CASRGLAGIVSTDTQYF. The DNA of the CDR3 is TGTGCCAGCAGGGGCCTAGCGGGGATCGTGAGCACAGATACGCAGTATTTT.

The rearrangement joins TRBV7-6 to TRBJ2-7; possible D gene TRBD2, 5 bases. V was cut by 7 bases and J by 0 bases, with 13 bases left in between. The CDR3 extends over 14 amino acids. CDR1 and CDR2 from the germline V gene are SGHVS and FNYEAQ. The CDR3 coding sequence is TGTGCCAGCAAGATAAGCGGTAACTCCTACGAGCAGTACTTC. This codes for CASKISGNSYEQYF.